This T cell receptor (beta chain) is drawn from a study of blood T cell repertoires in COVID-19. Study-level background: From the United States, Italy and Spain came samples of acute and convalescent COVID-19. Sources were T cells, B-cell-depleted T cells, or PBMCs; the material itself was cDNA or gDNA.

The CDR3 runs 14 residues. Trimming took 4 bases from V and 0 from J, leaving 7 bases between them. Germline CDR1 is SNHLY and CDR2 is FYNNEI. Original handling: Quantification of nucleated cells was approximated via reference gene primer amplification. The assay was immunoSEQ multiplex PCR, and TCRdb's table has in-frame clones only and misses some. That table is the source of V, J and clone size, and D and trimming were worked out from the DNA. The data show about 140,000 clones, around 90% seen once. This TCR derives from a man between 60 and 75 years old with active or convalescent COVID-19. The sequenced sample consisted of peripheral blood. The V call is TRBV2, the J call TRBJ1-5; D is uncertain. CDR3 sequence (DNA): TGTGCCAGCAGTGGAGAAGATAGCAATCAGCCCCAGCATTTT. Protein product: CASSGEDSNQPQHF. Full variable domain (outside the CDR3, taken from reference TRBV2 and TRBJ1-5): EPEVTQTPSHQVTQMGQEVILRCVPISNHLYFYWYRQILGQKVEFLVSFYNNEISEKSEIFDDQFSVERPDGSNFTLKIRSTKLEDSAMYFCASSGEDSNQPQHFGDGTRLSIL.